The source of this T cell receptor beta chain is a study of metastatic and nonmetastatic thyroid tumors. Study as a whole: Samples came from malignant and benign thyroid patients, and repertoires were compared across blood and tumor or nodule tissue. The study's findings and limits: Patients with malignant thyroid tumors reportedly had significantly higher TCR beta diversity than those with benign nodules, in blood and tumor.

Per the authors' pipeline: The study's classifier, a distant-metastasis tool for papillary thyroid cancer, was built using CDR3 differences across clinicopathological groups. TCRdb reanalyzed the PCR reads via MiXCR. The V and J calls and clone size are TCRdb's, not the authors'. The sample comprises 10,000 to 15,000 clones, 26% of which are singletons, and 15% to 20% rests with the top ten. This clone was found many times. What it binds is not known. Thyroid surgery was preceded by no treatment in any patient. Sequenced material: tumor tissue. The receptor was isolated from a female donor with papillary thyroid cancer or a benign thyroid nodule (not recorded which). Some clones in this sample may be carry-over from other donors' samples.

The CDR3 DNA reads as TGTGCCAGCAGCCAAGACCCGCGTTACAGGTACAATGAGCAGTTCTTC. This translates into CASSQDPRYRYNEQFF. The chain combines TRBV3-1 with TRBJ2-1, with a tentative D call TRBD1 (5 bases). Looked up from germline, CDR1 is LGHDT and CDR2 is YNNKEL (reference sequence). V lost 0 bases, J lost 4 bases, and 13 bases lay in between. This CDR3 is built from 16 residues.